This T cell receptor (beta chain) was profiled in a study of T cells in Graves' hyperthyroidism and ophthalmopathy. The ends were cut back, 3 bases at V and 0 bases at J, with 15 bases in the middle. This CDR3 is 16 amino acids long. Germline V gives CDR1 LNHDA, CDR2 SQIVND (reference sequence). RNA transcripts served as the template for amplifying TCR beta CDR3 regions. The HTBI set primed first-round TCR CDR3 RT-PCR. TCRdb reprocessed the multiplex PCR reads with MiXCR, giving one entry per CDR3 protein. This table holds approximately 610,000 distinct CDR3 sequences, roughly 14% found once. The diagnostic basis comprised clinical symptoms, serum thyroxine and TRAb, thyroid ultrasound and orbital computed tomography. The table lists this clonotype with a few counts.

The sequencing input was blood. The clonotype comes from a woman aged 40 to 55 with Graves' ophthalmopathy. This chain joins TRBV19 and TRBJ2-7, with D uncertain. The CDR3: CASSIAVSAISYEQYF. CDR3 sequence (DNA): TGTGCCAGTAGTATCGCAGTCAGCGCTATCTCCTACGAGCAGTACTTC.